Shown below are 22 T cell receptor beta chains from a single sample sequenced in a study of blood T cell repertoires in COVID-19. Method: immunoSEQ multiplex PCR; TCRdb's copy keeps in-frame clones and lacks some. Here the sample spans fewer than 200,000 clones, roughly 76% being singletons. Material for sequencing was peripheral blood. Receptors originate from a woman of 80 years or more with COVID-19, enrolled during active disease.

CDR3 region: CASSLGGTIDEQFF. Written as DNA, the CDR3 is TGTGCCAGCAGCTTGGGGGGCACTATCGATGAGCAGTTCTTC. The chain links TRBV5-6 to TRBJ2-1; D perhaps matches TRBD1 (5 bases). The CDR3 totals 14 residues. Trimming cost V 0 bases and J 8 bases, with 12 bases left between them. Per germline, CDR1 SGHDT and CDR2 YYEEEE.

The CDR3 spells CATARASSYEQYF. The CDR3 DNA reads as TGTGCCACCGCGCGGGCCTCCTCCTACGAGCAGTACTTC. The chain carries TRBV7-2 and TRBJ2-7; a weak D match, TRBD2 (5 bases). In germline, CDR1 is SGHTA, CDR2 FQGNSA. Trimming removed 10 bases at V and 0 bases at J, with 13 bases between. This CDR3 comprises 13 residues.

V usage is TRBV10-3 and J usage is TRBJ1-2; D uncertain. The germline CDR1 and CDR2 sequences are ENHRY and SYGVKD. This CDR3 has 13 residues. The V and J ends lost 0 bases and 6 bases respectively, with 8 bases between them. DNA for the CDR3: TGTGCCATCAGTGAGTCCGCGGGGAATGGCTACACCTTC. Residues: CAISESAGNGYTF.

The rearrangement joins TRBV2 to TRBJ2-3, with TRBD2 matching over 7 bases. The CDR3 loop spans 15 amino acids. The germline V gene encodes CDR1 SNHLY and CDR2 FYNNEI. Germline trimming cut 5 bases from V and 0 bases from J; bases unmatched to any gene: 5. CDR3: CASSFRAGSTDTQYF. As DNA, the CDR3 is TGTGCCAGCAGTTTTCGAGCGGGGAGCACAGATACGCAGTATTTT.

A few counts support this clone. The CDR3 DNA follows: TGTGCCAGCAGCTTAGACCGGCAGGGGGTAATAGTGGATACGCAGTATTTT. Protein product: CASSLDRQGVIVDTQYF. J is TRBJ2-3 and V is TRBV7-9, with TRBD1 matching 7 bases. The CDR3 covers 17 residues. V dropped 1 base and J dropped 6; count of bases not matched to a gene: 13. Germline CDR1 reads SEHNR; CDR2 reads FQNEAQ (reference sequence).

This chain links TRBV21-1 with TRBJ1-3. TRBV21-1 is classified as a pseudogene. The CDR3 contains 16 residues. CDR3 residues: CASSKFWQRSGNTIYF. The CDR3 bases are TGTGCCAGCAGCAAATTTTGGCAGCGGTCCGGAAACACCATATATTTT.

The J gene is TRBJ1-5, the V gene TRBV18; TRBD1 might be the D (5 bases). Germline loops: CDR1 KGHSH, CDR2 LQKENI. The V end was cut by 6 bases, the J end by 0 bases, with 9 bases between. The CDR3 is 14 residues long. CDR3: CASSPGHSNQPQHF. CDR3 DNA: TGTGCCAGCTCTCCAGGGCATAGCAATCAGCCCCAGCATTTT. Together with reference TRBV18 and TRBJ1-5, the CDR3 gives the full variable domain: NAGVMQNPRHLVRRRGQEARLRCSPMKGHSHVYWYRQLPEEGLKFMVYLQKENIIDESGMPKERFSAEFPKEGPSILRIQQVVRGDSAAYFCASSPGHSNQPQHFGDGTRLSIL.

This clone was seen a single time. V gene TRBV6-5 combines with J gene TRBJ1-1; a weak D match, TRBD1 (5 bases). With 4 bases removed from V and 1 base from J, the gap between germline ends came to 10 bases. Per the germline V gene, CDR1 is MNHEY and CDR2 is SVGAGI. The CDR3 has 14 residues. The CDR3 nucleotides are TGTGCCAGCAGTTTCCCGACAGCGAACACTGAAGCTTTCTTT. Its translation is CASSFPTANTEAFF.

This clone was seen once. The chain employs TRBV6-2 or TRBV6-3 and TRBJ2-7; 10 nucleotides align to TRBD2. This CDR3 spans 17 amino acids. V was clipped by 0 bases and J by 4 bases; unmatched bases: 9. In germline, CDR1 is MNHEY, CDR2 SVGEGT. CDR3 DNA sequence: TGTGCCAGCAGTTACTCGACTAGCGGGCCCACCGGGTACGAGCAGTACTTC. Amino acids: CASSYSTSGPTGYEQYF.

V and J are TRBV5-1 and TRBJ2-3, with 10 bases fitting TRBD2. This CDR3 contains 15 residues. The germline V gene encodes CDR1 SGHRS and CDR2 YFSETQ. With V trimmed by 5 bases and J by 4 bases, 7 bases remained unmatched. CDR3 amino acids: CASSKGLASADTQYF. CDR3 nucleotide sequence: TGCGCCAGCAGTAAGGGACTAGCGAGTGCAGATACGCAGTATTTT. Full variable domain (rest looked up from reference TRBV5-1 and TRBJ2-3): KAGVTQTPRYLIKTRGQQVTLSCSPISGHRSVSWYQQTPGQGLQFLFEYFSETQRNKGNFPGRFSGRQFSNSRSEMNVSTLELGDSALYLCASSKGLASADTQYFGPGTRLTVL.

Concerning this clone itself: Different DNA sequences within this sample yield the same CDR3. The chain joins TRBV5-6 to TRBJ1-2; 9 bases agree with TRBD1. V lost 4 bases, J lost 4 bases, and 2 bases stayed unmatched. The CDR3 runs to 13 residues. Germline-derived CDR1 and CDR2 are SGHDT and YYEEEE. The chain's CDR3 is CASSRDRVYGYTF. In DNA form, the CDR3 reads TGTGCCAGCAGCCGGGACAGGGTCTATGGCTACACCTTC.

V gene TRBV18 combines with J gene TRBJ2-1; D remains unclear. Germline V CDR1 and CDR2: KGHSH, LQKENI. Trimming stripped 2 bases from V and 5 bases from J, with 13 bases between. The length of the CDR3 is 15 residues. The CDR3 nucleotides read TGTGCCAGCTCACCAGTACTAAACGCAAACAATGAGCAGTTCTTC. Amino acids: CASSPVLNANNEQFF.

V and J are TRBV7-2 and TRBJ2-1, with 11 nucleotides matching TRBD2. There are 14 residues in the CDR3. Looked up from germline, CDR1 is SGHTA and CDR2 is FQGNSA. Losses at the gene ends were 2 bases for V and 9 bases for J; bases not matched to a gene: 3. The CDR3 spells CASSLSLAGAEQFF. CDR3 nucleotide sequence: TGTGCCAGCAGCTTATCACTAGCGGGAGCTGAGCAGTTCTTC.

The rearrangement uses TRBV10-3 and TRBJ1-2; D is unclear. Between the trimmed V and J ends, which lost 7 bases and 0 bases, there was a span of 15 bases. Germline-derived CDR1 and CDR2 are ENHRY and SYGVKD. This CDR3 contains 15 residues. In nucleotides, the CDR3 is TGTGCCATCAATCGAATGGAGGCCTCTAACTATGGCTACACCTTC. This gives the protein CAINRMEASNYGYTF.

The chain links TRBV7-6 to TRBJ1-1; 7 bases map to TRBD1. The junction had 8 bases not matched to a gene; V was cut back by 4 bases and J by 0 bases. There are 16 residues in the CDR3. Germline V lookup: CDR1 SGHVS, CDR2 FNYEAQ. The DNA for the CDR3 is TGTGCCAGCAGCTCGCAGGGGGATTCCATGAACACTGAAGCTTTCTTT. Protein sequence: CASSSQGDSMNTEAFF.

V gene TRBV20-1 combines with J gene TRBJ1-1; unclear D gene. This CDR3 comprises 11 residues. With 5 bases removed from V and 6 bases from J, the gap between germline ends came to 10 bases. Germline V gene lookup returns CDR1 DFQATT and CDR2 SNEGSKA (reference sequence). The DNA for the CDR3 is TGCAGTGCTCCCCGAACGGCTGAAGCTTTCTTT. It is translated as CSAPRTAEAFF.

To note about this clone: The sample contains more than one DNA sequence encoding this CDR3. The V and J genes are TRBV11-2 and TRBJ2-5; D is undetermined. CDR3 length equals 12 residues. Trimming removed 2 bases at V and 5 bases at J, with 6 bases between. Germline loops: CDR1 SGHAT, CDR2 FQNNGV. This chain's CDR3 is CASSLSRETQYF. CDR3 DNA: TGTGCCAGCAGCTTATCGCGGGAGACCCAGTACTTC.

V is TRBV2 and J is TRBJ2-5; 12 bases agree with TRBD2. The CDR3 totals 15 residues. After removal of 2 bases from V and 5 bases from J, the junction contained 3 bases not matched to a gene. Germline V gene sequence: CDR1 SNHLY, CDR2 FYNNEI. CDR3 sequence reads: CASSELAGGMETQYF. The CDR3 coding sequence is TGTGCCAGCAGTGAACTAGCGGGAGGGATGGAGACCCAGTACTTC. Together with reference TRBV2 and TRBJ2-5, the CDR3 gives the full variable domain: EPEVTQTPSHQVTQMGQEVILRCVPISNHLYFYWYRQILGQKVEFLVSFYNNEISEKSEIFDDQFSVERPDGSNFTLKIRSTKLEDSAMYFCASSELAGGMETQYFGPGTRLLVL.

This chain connects TRBV12-5 to TRBJ2-1, with D tentatively TRBD1 (6 bases). V gave up 1 base and J gave up 3 bases, with 10 bases separating them. This CDR3 comprises 15 residues. Germline CDR1 is LGHNT and CDR2 is FRNRAP. Here the CDR3 reads CASGLGTADYNEQFF. The CDR3 coding sequence is TGTGCTAGTGGTTTGGGGACAGCCGACTACAATGAGCAGTTCTTC.

The chain has TRBV5-1 and TRBJ2-3; no firm D call. Trimming removed 0 bases at V and 4 bases at J, with 15 bases between. Germline loops: CDR1 SGHRS, CDR2 YFSETQ. The CDR3 has 16 amino acids. The chain's CDR3 is CASSLGPGSRPDTQYF. Written as DNA, the CDR3 is TGCGCCAGCAGCTTGGGTCCAGGCTCAAGGCCAGATACGCAGTATTTT.

V and J are TRBV5-8 and TRBJ1-2, with 8 bases that match TRBD1. V lost 4 bases, J lost 8 bases, and 7 bases stayed unmatched. The CDR3 totals 13 residues. Germline values: CDR1 SGHTS, CDR2 YDEGEE. In nucleotides, the CDR3 is TGTGCCAGCAGCCCCCGACAGGGGCCGGGCTACACCTTC. This encodes CASSPRQGPGYTF.

The rearrangement joins TRBV3-1 (or the pseudogene TRBV3-2) to TRBJ2-2; D gene unclear. Germline V CDR1 and CDR2: LGHDT, YNNKEL (reference sequence). V lost 4 bases and J 3 bases, leaving 3 bases between the germline ends. This CDR3 contains 12 residues. CDR3: CASSLDTGELFF. The CDR3 DNA sequence: TGTGCCAGCAGCCTAGACACCGGGGAGCTGTTTTTT.